These 26 T cell receptor beta chains were all obtained from the same sample, sequenced in a study of technical replicates of blood from a handful of donors. The protocol was immunoSEQ multiplex PCR, while the TCRdb copy is restricted to in-frame clones and leaves out a portion. This sample has 76,000 or so clones, with around 85% found just once. The sample was PBMCs. The origin of the receptors is a human donor in good health. Some clones in this sample may be carry-over from other donors' samples.

The rearrangement uses TRBV27 and TRBJ1-2, with a possible D match to TRBD1 (5 bases). Trimming shortened V by 5 bases and J by 5 bases, and 12 bases separated the two germline ends. Germline CDR1 reads MNHEY; CDR2 reads SMNVEV (reference sequence). The CDR3 totals 13 residues. This chain's CDR3 is CASSPGGKYGYTF. DNA for the CDR3: TGTGCCAGCAGTCCGGGGGGAAAGTATGGCTACACCTTC.

This chain uses TRBV7-6 with TRBJ1-2, with D maybe TRBD1 (5 bases). The CDR3 sequence is 15 residues long. Trimming stripped 6 bases from V and 7 bases from J, with 21 bases between. From germline, CDR1 is SGHVS and CDR2 FNYEAQ. The CDR3 loop is CASSKTTRDMGGYTF. The CDR3 bases are TGTGCCAGCAGTAAAACCACCAGGGATATGGGTGGCTACACCTTC.

The rearrangement uses TRBV12-5 and TRBJ1-5; D is perhaps TRBD1 (6 bases). The V and J ends lost 7 bases and 6 bases respectively, with 19 bases between them. CDR3 size: 15 residues. CDR1 is LGHNT and CDR2 is FRNRAP in the germline V gene. This CDR3 is CASASGSGGTQPQHF. CDR3 nucleotides: TGTGCTAGTGCCTCAGGTTCGGGGGGCACTCAGCCCCAGCATTTT.

The chain is built from TRBV7-2 and TRBJ2-1; possibly TRBD2 for D (5 bases). V was pared by 0 bases and J by 2 bases, with 8 bases between. Germline V lookup: CDR1 SGHTA, CDR2 FQGNSA. The CDR3 runs to 15 residues. The CDR3 bases are TGTGCCAGCAGCTTAGCGCGGGCAGCCTACAATGAGCAGTTCTTC. Its translation is CASSLARAAYNEQFF.

This clone was counted between two and nine times. The chain combines TRBV2 with TRBJ1-6, with 7 bases lining up with TRBD1. Germline-derived CDR1 and CDR2 are SNHLY and FYNNEI. The CDR3 is 14 residues long. Losses at the gene ends were 4 bases for V and 10 bases for J; bases not matched to a gene: 7. The CDR3 loop reads CASSAGTVRSPLHF. The CDR3 DNA is TGTGCCAGCAGTGCCGGGACAGTCAGATCACCCCTCCACTTT.

The V call is TRBV19, the J call TRBJ2-6; D unclear. With 2 bases removed from V and 0 bases from J, the gap between germline ends came to 14 bases. This CDR3 contains 18 residues. Germline V gene data show CDR1 as LNHDA and CDR2 as SQIVND (reference sequence). CDR3 loop: CASSIWVFAVSGANVLTF. The CDR3 DNA sequence: TGTGCCAGTAGTATATGGGTGTTTGCGGTCTCTGGGGCCAACGTCCTGACTTTC.

The chain recombines TRBV15 with TRBJ2-1; 9 bases are shared with TRBD1. This CDR3 region has 14 residues. Germline V gene sequence: CDR1 LNHNV, CDR2 YYDKDF (reference sequence). With 1 base clipped from V and 5 bases from J, the junction kept 0 bases outside the gene matches. The CDR3 protein is CATSRGTGDNEQFF. The CDR3, as DNA: TGTGCCACCAGCAGAGGGACAGGGGACAATGAGCAGTTCTTC.

This clone was picked up one time. This chain links TRBV16 with TRBJ1-2, with a weak D call TRBD1 (5 bases). Germline CDR1 and CDR2: KGHSY and FQNENV. The CDR3 is 13 residues long. V was cut by 0 bases and J by 8 bases, with 10 bases left in between. CDR3 DNA sequence: TGTGCCAGCAGCCAATCACGGGGGTCGGGCTACACCTTC. This gives the protein CASSQSRGSGYTF.

The rearrangement joins TRBV20-1 to TRBJ1-1, with D unresolved. The germline V gene encodes CDR1 DFQATT and CDR2 SNEGSKA (reference sequence). This CDR3 spans 11 amino acids. Trimming removed 6 bases at V and 4 bases at J, with 9 bases between. The CDR3 sequence: CSATKITEAFF. CDR3 sequence (DNA): TGCAGTGCAACAAAGATCACTGAAGCTTTCTTT.

The CDR3 DNA is TGCGCCAGCAGCCAAGGAACAGGGACTAATGAAAAACTGTTTTTT. Translation: CASSQGTGTNEKLFF. The chain couples TRBV4-1 to TRBJ1-4; tentative D call: TRBD1 (6 bases). V dropped 1 base and J dropped 2 bases, with 8 bases sitting between them. The CDR3 covers 15 residues. Per germline, CDR1 MGHRA and CDR2 YSYEKL.

The J gene is TRBJ2-2, the V gene TRBV12-5, with TRBD2 matching over 9 bases. The CDR3 is 16 residues long. V lost 6 bases, J lost 0 bases, and 5 bases stayed unmatched. Per the germline V gene, CDR1 is LGHNT and CDR2 is FRNRAP. CDR3 coding DNA: TGTGCTAGTGGCCAGAGACTAGCGGCGAACACCGGGGAGCTGTTTTTT. This gives the protein CASGQRLAANTGELFF.

The V and J genes are TRBV5-1 and TRBJ2-5, with 10 nucleotides matching TRBD2. Losses at the gene ends were 6 bases for V and 5 bases for J; bases not matched to a gene: 13. The CDR3 sequence is 16 residues long. Germline V CDR1 and CDR2: SGHRS, YFSETQ. CDR3 coding DNA: TGCGCCAGCACTAGCGGGAGAATCACAAGATGGGAGACCCAGTACTTC. This gives the protein CASTSGRITRWETQYF.

The V gene is TRBV7-2, the J gene TRBJ2-2; 9 bases fit TRBD2. CDR1 and CDR2 from the germline V gene are SGHTA and FQGNSA. CDR3 size: 18 residues. Unmatched junction bases numbered 8, after V lost 3 bases and J lost 0 bases. In nucleotides, the CDR3 is TGTGCCAGCAGCTTCCCTCTAGCGGGGCCCCCGAACACCGGGGAGCTGTTTTTT. It translates to CASSFPLAGPPNTGELFF.

The rearrangement uses TRBV19 and TRBJ1-1, with a weak D call TRBD1 (6 bases). Germline assignment: CDR1 LNHDA and CDR2 SQIVND (reference sequence). There are 15 residues in the CDR3. Trimming pared 7 bases from V and 0 bases from J, leaving 15 bases between. The CDR3 region has the DNA TGTGCCAGTACCCCAGGGGACGCGATGAACACTGAAGCTTTCTTT. It translates to CASTPGDAMNTEAFF.

The chain employs TRBV13 and TRBJ2-5; 10 bases match TRBD2. This CDR3 is built from 16 residues. Germline V gene data show CDR1 as PRHDT and CDR2 as FYEKMQ (reference sequence). Unmatched junction bases numbered 11, after V lost 5 bases and J lost 5 bases. The CDR3 spells CASSPGLAGAGETQYF. The CDR3 nucleotides are TGTGCCAGCAGCCCCGGGCTAGCGGGAGCGGGCGAGACCCAGTACTTC. Based on the CDR3 plus reference TRBV13 and TRBJ2-5, the full variable domain is AAGVIQSPRHLIKEKRETATLKCYPIPRHDTVYWYQQGPGQDPQFLISFYEKMQSDKGSIPDRFSAQQFSDYHSELNMSSLELGDSALYFCASSPGLAGAGETQYFGPGTRLLVL.

This chain joins TRBV11-2 and TRBJ2-7, with D perhaps matching TRBD2 (7 bases). Germline CDR1 is SGHAT and CDR2 is FQNNGV. This CDR3 spans 12 amino acids. Deletions cut 5 bases from V and 5 bases from J, with 10 bases between. The CDR3 DNA reads as TGTGCCAGCAGCGTAGGGGGGGACGAGCAGTACTTC. Protein: CASSVGGDEQYF.

The CDR3 DNA is TGTGCCACCAGCAGAGACTCCCACAGCGGGAGGGGCAATGAGCAGTTCTTC. It is translated as CATSRDSHSGRGNEQFF. This chain links TRBV15 with TRBJ2-1; 10 bases map to TRBD2. This CDR3 is 17 amino acids long. The germline V gene encodes CDR1 LNHNV and CDR2 YYDKDF (reference sequence). The trim removed 0 bases at V and 6 bases at J, leaving 8 bases unmatched.

The genes are TRBV12-5 and TRBJ2-7; perhaps TRBD2 as D (6 bases). The V gene's germline CDR1 is LGHNT and CDR2 FRNRAP. Trimming removed 1 base from V and 3 bases from J, with 13 bases in between. The CDR3 is 15 residues long. The DNA of the CDR3 is TGTGCTAGTGGTTTGGGATCGGGAGTAGGCTACGAGCAGTACTTC. This codes for CASGLGSGVGYEQYF.

Written as DNA, the CDR3 is TGTGCCAGCTCTCGGGACACACACACCGGGGAGCTGTTTTTT. This translates into CASSRDTHTGELFF. The chain combines TRBV7-9 with TRBJ2-2, with a weak D call TRBD1 (6 bases). The ends were cut back, 8 bases at V and 3 bases at J, with 13 bases in the middle. CDR3 length equals 14 residues. Germline values: CDR1 SEHNR, CDR2 FQNEAQ (reference sequence).

The chain combines TRBV18 with TRBJ2-7, with D possibly TRBD1 on 5 matching bases. Per the germline V gene, CDR1 is KGHSH and CDR2 is LQKENI. The germline V and J ends were trimmed by 0 bases and 2 bases, with 5 bases remaining between them. This CDR3 comprises 13 residues. The CDR3 DNA sequence: TGTGCCAGCTCACCACCAGGGGCCTACGAGCAGTACTTC. Its protein product is CASSPPGAYEQYF. The full variable domain, completed using reference TRBV18 and TRBJ2-7, is NAGVMQNPRHLVRRRGQEARLRCSPMKGHSHVYWYRQLPEEGLKFMVYLQKENIIDESGMPKERFSAEFPKEGPSILRIQQVVRGDSAAYFCASSPPGAYEQYFGPGTRLTVT.

V is TRBV5-1 and J is TRBJ1-6; weak D call: TRBD1 (5 bases). Germline V lookup: CDR1 SGHRS, CDR2 YFSETQ. There are 15 residues in the CDR3. Trimming stripped 0 bases from V and 5 bases from J, with 9 bases between. CDR3 sequence (DNA): TGCGCCAGCAGCTTGGAATGGGGGGATAATTCACCCCTCCACTTT. It encodes CASSLEWGDNSPLHF.

The rearrangement links TRBV5-1 to TRBJ2-2; TRBD2 agrees at 9 bases. CDR1 SGHRS and CDR2 YFSETQ come from the germline V gene. The ends lost 2 bases at V and 1 base at J; junction bases unmatched: 3. The CDR3 contains 16 residues. The CDR3 spells CASSFVLAGNTGELFF. The CDR3 bases are TGCGCCAGCAGCTTCGTACTAGCGGGGAACACCGGGGAGCTGTTTTTT.

The chain uses TRBV6-6 and TRBJ1-5, with D possibly matching TRBD1 (5 bases). The germline V and J ends were trimmed by 5 bases and 4 bases, with 9 bases remaining between them. The CDR3 has 13 residues. The germline gives CDR1 MNHNY, CDR2 SVGAGI (reference sequence). The CDR3 sequence: CASSLQGNQPQHF. The CDR3 coding sequence is TGTGCCAGCAGTCTGCAGGGAAATCAGCCCCAGCATTTT.

This clone came up a few times. The genes are TRBV6-5 and TRBJ2-1; the D is unclear. The CDR3 is 15 residues long. CDR1 and CDR2 (germline): MNHEY, SVGAGI. Trimming removed 2 bases at V and 4 bases at J, with 12 bases between. CDR3 coding DNA: TGTGCCAGCAGTTACGCATCAGGCAGTTACAATGAGCAGTTCTTC. It encodes CASSYASGSYNEQFF.

The J gene is TRBJ2-1, the V gene TRBV6-1; 7 bases are a match to TRBD2. CDR1 and CDR2 (germline): MNHNS, SASEGT. Trimming took 3 bases from V and 3 from J; bases not matched to a gene: 11. This CDR3 has 17 amino acids. CDR3 nucleotide sequence: TGTGCCAGCAGTGACGCTTATAAGACTAGCAGCTACAATGAGCAGTTCTTC. Amino acid sequence: CASSDAYKTSSYNEQFF.

This sequence joins TRBV7-9 and TRBJ2-2; TRBD2 agrees at 8 bases. The CDR3 is made up of 17 amino acids. CDR1 and CDR2 from the germline V gene are SEHNR and FQNEAQ (reference sequence). V trimming: 5 bases; J trimming: 1 base; junction bases outside the gene matches: 9. The CDR3 is CASSIFPGRENTGELFF. DNA of the CDR3: TGTGCCAGCAGCATCTTCCCCGGGAGGGAGAACACCGGGGAGCTGTTTTTT.